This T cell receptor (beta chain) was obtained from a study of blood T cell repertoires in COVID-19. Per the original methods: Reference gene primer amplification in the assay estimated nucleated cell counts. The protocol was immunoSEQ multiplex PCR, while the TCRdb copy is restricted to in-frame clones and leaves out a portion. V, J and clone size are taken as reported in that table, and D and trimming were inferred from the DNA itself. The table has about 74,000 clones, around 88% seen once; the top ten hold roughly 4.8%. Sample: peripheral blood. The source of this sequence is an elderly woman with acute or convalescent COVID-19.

The CDR3 sequence is CASSLDRGQGGELFF. CDR3 nucleotides: TGCGCCAGCAGCTTGGACAGGGGACAGGGCGGGGAGCTGTTTTTT. The chain carries TRBV5-1 and TRBJ2-2; 9 positions match TRBD1. The CDR3 spans 15 residues. Germline V gene data show CDR1 as SGHRS and CDR2 as YFSETQ. Unmatched junction bases numbered 4, after V lost 0 bases and J lost 7 bases.